The rows below give T cell receptor beta chains drawn from one sample of a study of T cell repertoires in cytomegalovirus infection. TCRdb reprocessed the reads with MiXCR, giving one entry per CDR3 protein. The table records a few hundred thousand distinct CDR3 sequences, 40% to 50% of them present only once. No antigen has been identified for these receptors. This material consisted of cultured PBMCs, taken from culture after CMV antigen stimulation. Source of these receptors: a human donor in good health (CMV status not recorded). Some clones in this sample may be carry-over from other donors' samples. CDR3s include the opening cysteine and the closing phenylalanine or tryptophan. A D gene is named only where the DNA matches it firmly. The listing skips clone size in some rows; elsewhere it reads once, few, many or a size class.

>NA|NA|TRBV3-1|TRBJ1-1
CASGSGFTEAFF
TGTGCCAGCGGATCAGGTTTTACTGAAGCTTTCTTT
>NA|NA|TRBV7-2|TRBJ2-1
CASSLGSSSYNEQFF
TGTGCCAGCAGCTTAGGGAGTAGCTCCTACAATGAGCAGTTCTTC
>TRBD1|NA|TRBV12-3/TRBV12-4|TRBJ1-2
CASSRQGASQVGYTF
TGTGCCAGCAGTCGACAGGGGGCGTCACAGGTTGGCTACACCTTC
>TRBD2|few|TRBV20-1|TRBJ2-7
CSARGRSGRRFSYEQYF
TGCAGTGCTAGAGGGCGTAGCGGGAGAAGGTTCTCCTACGAGCAGTACTTC
>NA|NA|TRBV2|TRBJ2-1
CASSVTGTIEQFF
TGTGCCAGCAGTGTCACCGGGACAATTGAGCAGTTCTTC
>NA|NA|TRBV7-6|TRBJ1-1
CASSLEGWNTEAFF
TGTGCCAGCAGCTTAGAGGGGTGGAACACTGAAGCTTTCTTT
>NA|NA|TRBV7-2|TRBJ1-3
CASSGSGNTIYF
TGTGCCAGCAGCGGGTCTGGAAACACCATATATTTT
>NA|NA|TRBV11-2|TRBJ2-3
CASSILHLAKDTQYF
TGTGCCAGCAGCATCCTACATTTGGCCAAAGATACGCAGTATTTT
>NA|NA|TRBV6-2/TRBV6-3|TRBJ1-6
CASSLRGANPTYNSPLHF
TGTGCCAGCAGCCTGAGGGGGGCGAACCCCACCTATAATTCACCCCTCCACTTT
>TRBD1|NA|TRBV19|TRBJ1-3
CASSTGGSGNTIYF
TGTGCCAGTAGTACAGGGGGTTCTGGAAACACCATATATTTT
>NA|once|TRBV6-6|TRBJ2-5
CATAKRGNPETQYF
TGTGCCACCGCCAAACGTGGCAACCCCGAGACCCAGTACTTC
>TRBD1|NA|TRBV6-5|TRBJ1-3
CASTSPGQGGNTIYF
TGTGCCAGCACCTCACCGGGACAGGGGGGAAACACCATATATTTT
>NA|NA|TRBV6-1|TRBJ2-7
CASSVDPPPRSYEQYF
TGTGCCAGCAGTGTGGACCCTCCGCCCCGATCCTACGAGCAGTACTTC
>NA|NA|TRBV5-1|TRBJ2-1
CASSPTGSDGPEQFF
TGCGCCAGCAGCCCGACAGGATCCGACGGTCCTGAGCAGTTCTTC
>TRBD1|few|TRBV7-3|TRBJ1-2
CASSLSYRGFTF
TGTGCCAGCAGCTTAAGTTACAGGGGGTTCACCTTC
>NA|NA|TRBV7-8|TRBJ1-6
CASSFRGYNSPLHF
TGTGCCAGCAGCTTTCGGGGGTATAATTCACCCCTCCACTTT
>NA|many|TRBV6-2/TRBV6-3|TRBJ2-1
CASSYIPGKQFF
TGTGCCAGCAGTTACATTCCGGGAAAGCAGTTCTTC
>TRBD2|NA|TRBV2|TRBJ2-7
CASRQPGLADYEQYF
TGTGCCAGCAGACAACCGGGACTAGCGGACTACGAGCAGTACTTC
>NA|NA|TRBV19|TRBJ1-2
CASSMRGRAEGYTF
TGTGCCAGTAGTATGCGCGGCAGGGCAGAAGGCTACACCTTC
>TRBD1|few|TRBV12-3/TRBV12-4|TRBJ1-1
CASSWNLGQGWNEAFF
TGTGCCAGCAGTTGGAATTTGGGACAGGGGTGGAATGAAGCTTTCTTT
>NA|many|TRBV7-2|TRBJ1-1
CASSLVGRSNTEAFF
TGTGCCAGCAGCTTAGTTGGGCGTTCGAACACTGAAGCTTTCTTT
>NA|NA|TRBV7-2|TRBJ2-7
CASSLGGKGEQYF
TGTGCCAGCAGCTTAGGAGGGAAGGGCGAGCAGTACTTC
>NA|NA|TRBV9|TRBJ2-3
CATLRKSGVEADTQYF
TGTGCCACTCTGCGGAAGTCGGGAGTTGAAGCAGATACGCAGTATTTT
>NA|NA|TRBV7-6|TRBJ2-6
CASSPGGGPGANVLTF
TGTGCCAGCAGCCCAGGGGGGGGCCCTGGGGCCAACGTCCTGACTTTC
>TRBD1|few|TRBV11-2|TRBJ2-2
CASSLGGYRGIGELFF
TGTGCCAGCAGCTTAGGAGGGTACAGGGGAATCGGGGAGCTGTTTTTT
>NA|many|TRBV7-6|TRBJ2-5
CASSLGGTGETQYF
TGTGCCAGCAGCTTAGGTGGGACGGGAGAGACCCAGTACTTC